A single sample gave rise to the 17 T cell receptor beta chains below, sequenced in a study of early T cells in non-severe SARS-CoV-2 infection (dated by TCRdb to about 2021). Library prep was done by 5' RACE. Sequencing took place on a NextSeq 500. TCRdb reanalyzed the raw reads on its own, using fastp at Q25 for trimming and MiXCR for clone calling, and kept in-frame beta chains. Here each entry gathers all rows of one CDR3 protein and keeps the most common genes and DNA. The sample yields 30,000 to 35,000 distinct CDR3 sequences; around 7% were counted once. The leading ten clones occupy 4% to 4.5% of the sample. Sequencing was performed on whole blood. Every receptor here comes from an adult who was a healthcare worker with PCR-confirmed SARS-CoV-2 infection or an uninfected control (not recorded which).

This clonotype was seen many times. The genes are TRBV11-2 and TRBJ2-6; D is unclear. CDR3 length: 17 amino acids. Per the germline V gene, CDR1 is SGHAT and CDR2 is FQNNGV. The V and J ends lost 0 bases and 2 bases respectively, with 11 bases between them. For the CDR3, the DNA is TGTGCCAGCAGCTTAGAATTGCGGCCGACTGGGGCCAACGTCCTGACTTTC. Its protein is CASSLELRPTGANVLTF.

In its sample, this clonotype was seen many times. This rearrangement joins TRBV20-1 to TRBJ2-1; D ambiguous. The CDR3 consists of 14 residues. Trimming took off 3 bases at V and 3 bases at J, with 12 bases between the two ends. Germline V gene lookup returns CDR1 DFQATT and CDR2 SNEGSKA (reference sequence). CDR3 nucleotides: TGCAGTGCTAGTTCCGGCGGCGTCTACAATGAGCAGTTCTTC. It codes for CSASSGGVYNEQFF.

This clonotype has ten or more counts. The V and J genes are TRBV7-2 and TRBJ2-1; 13 bases are a match to TRBD2. This CDR3 is 15 amino acids long. V shed 3 bases and J 9 bases; nucleotides not matched to a gene: 5. Germline CDR1 is SGHTA and CDR2 is FQGNSA. CDR3 region: CASSFGLAGAIEQFF. In nucleotides, the CDR3 is TGTGCCAGCAGCTTCGGACTAGCGGGAGCTATTGAGCAGTTCTTC.

This clonotype was detected ten times or more. The CDR3 nucleotides read TGTGCCAGCAGCCAACCCCAGGGGGCGGGAGTCGGCAATGAGCAGTTCTTC. Translated, it gives CASSQPQGAGVGNEQFF. This sequence joins TRBV3-1 and TRBJ2-1; possibly TRBD1 for D (8 bases). There are 17 residues in the CDR3. Germline V gives CDR1 LGHDT, CDR2 YNNKEL (reference sequence). The V end was cut by 2 bases, the J end by 6 bases, with 20 bases between.

This clonotype appeared many times. The chain links TRBV6-1 to TRBJ1-5; no firm D call. The V end lost 10 bases, the J end lost 5 bases, and 15 bases lay between the germline ends. Germline values: CDR1 MNHNS, CDR2 SASEGT. This CDR3 spans 13 amino acids. This CDR3 reads CATLLIQDQPQHF. CDR3 sequence (DNA): TGTGCCACCCTGCTCATACAAGATCAGCCCCAGCATTTT.

This clonotype was picked up a small number of times. This chain links TRBV11-2 with TRBJ2-1; TRBD2 matches 13 bases. Germline-derived CDR1 and CDR2 are SGHAT and FQNNGV. The ends lost 3 bases at V and 7 bases at J; junction bases unmatched: 9. The CDR3 extends over 17 amino acids. In nucleotides, the CDR3 is TGTGCCAGCAGCTTCGGAAGGACTAGCGGGAGTCGGAATGAGCAGTTCTTC. It yields the protein CASSFGRTSGSRNEQFF.

In its sample, this clonotype was seen a few times. The chain links TRBV6-1 to TRBJ1-5, with a tentative D call TRBD1 (5 bases). CDR1 is MNHNS, CDR2 SASEGT, per germline. The CDR3 consists of 15 residues. Trimming removed 7 bases from V and 6 bases from J, with 19 bases in between. Here the CDR3 DNA reads TGTGCCAGCATCCGTGAACCCCAGGGTAGTCAGCCCCAGCATTTT. This encodes CASIREPQGSQPQHF.

This clonotype occurred many times. The rearrangement joins TRBV20-1 to TRBJ1-2, with 9 bases aligning to TRBD1. The CDR3 is 13 residues long. J was trimmed by 8 bases and V by 6 bases; bases with no gene match: 10. The germline V gene has CDR1 DFQATT and CDR2 SNEGSKA (reference sequence). CDR3 nucleotides: TGCAGTGCCCTCACACAGGGGGCGCGGGGCTACACCTTC. Translated: CSALTQGARGYTF.

Many counts were recorded for this clonotype. The J gene is TRBJ1-1, the V gene TRBV29-1; possibly TRBD1 for D (5 bases). Germline CDR1 reads SQVTM; CDR2 reads ANQGSEA. This CDR3 spans 16 amino acids. V shed 6 bases and J shed 0 bases, with 20 bases lying between them. CDR3 in amino acids: CSVKAGGLGMNTEAFF. CDR3 coding DNA: TGCAGCGTAAAGGCGGGGGGGTTGGGCATGAACACTGAAGCTTTCTTT.

This clonotype was picked up many times. J is TRBJ2-2 and V is TRBV30; unclear D gene. Trimming took off 5 bases at V and 3 bases at J, with 13 bases between the two ends. The CDR3 loop spans 14 amino acids. Germline CDR1 is GTSNPN and CDR2 is SVGIG (reference sequence). The CDR3 loop is CAWSRGRDTGELFF. In DNA, the CDR3 is TGTGCCTGGTCACGCGGACGGGACACCGGGGAGCTGTTTTTT.

In this sample, this clonotype turned up many times. The V and J genes are TRBV18 and TRBJ1-1, with D possibly TRBD1 on 6 matching bases. The germline V gene has CDR1 KGHSH and CDR2 LQKENI. Trimming pared 4 bases from V and 6 bases from J, leaving 21 bases between. This CDR3 has 16 residues. The CDR3 DNA follows: TGTGCCAGCTCACGGGGCGCTTCAGGGGTCCAGGCTGAAGCTTTCTTT. Translating it yields CASSRGASGVQAEAFF.

This clonotype has at least ten counts. This rearrangement joins TRBV4-2 to TRBJ1-4; 9 bases match TRBD1. CDR1 is LGHNA and CDR2 is YNFKEQ in the germline V gene. Trimming at V came to 3 bases and at J to 7 bases, leaving 9 bases not matched to a gene. CDR3 length: 16 residues. As DNA, the CDR3 is TGTGCCAGCAGCCAGGACCCCGGGACAGGGAGTGAAAAACTGTTTTTT. This codes for CASSQDPGTGSEKLFF.

This clonotype was found a few times. The rearrangement links TRBV29-1 to TRBJ2-2, with D unresolved. The V and J ends lost 4 bases and 4 bases respectively, with 7 bases between them. Germline CDR1 SQVTM, CDR2 ANQGSEA. The CDR3 covers 12 residues. The CDR3 DNA reads as TGCAGCGTTGGGCGGAGCACCGGGGAGCTGTTTTTT. This gives the protein CSVGRSTGELFF.

This chain uses TRBV7-6 with TRBJ2-7; 9 bases align to TRBD2. The ends lost 4 bases at V and 6 bases at J; junction bases unmatched: 4. The CDR3 consists of 13 residues. In germline, CDR1 is SGHVS, CDR2 FNYEAQ. The CDR3 reads CASSYSSGTEQYF. The CDR3 coding sequence is TGTGCCAGCAGCTATTCTAGCGGGACCGAGCAGTACTTC.

This clonotype occurred many times. This chain links TRBV5-1 with TRBJ1-6; D unresolved. This CDR3 has 13 amino acids. The germline gives CDR1 SGHRS, CDR2 YFSETQ. Between the trimmed V and J ends, which lost 5 bases and 5 bases, there was a span of 8 bases. Written as DNA, the CDR3 is TGCGCCAGCAGGAGAACCGATAATTCACCCCTCCACTTT. Encoded protein: CASRRTDNSPLHF.

Many counts were recorded for this clonotype. This sequence joins TRBV12-3 or TRBV12-4 and TRBJ1-4; D is ambiguous. V lost 6 bases, J lost 2 bases, and 16 bases lay in between. The length of the CDR3 is 16 residues. In DNA, the CDR3 is TGTGCCAGCAGCTCCTCGCAAATAGGTACTAATGAAAAACTGTTTTTT. The encoded protein is CASSSSQIGTNEKLFF.

This clonotype was detected ten times or more. The V gene is TRBV19, the J gene TRBJ1-5; 7 positions agree with TRBD1. The CDR3 extends over 17 amino acids. From germline, CDR1 is LNHDA and CDR2 SQIVND (reference sequence). V shed 3 bases, J shed 4 bases, and the junction held 12 bases outside the gene matches. CDR3 sequence (DNA): TGTGCCAGTAGTATCAGACAGGGACCCTACGGAAATCAGCCCCAGCATTTT. Protein sequence: CASSIRQGPYGNQPQHF.